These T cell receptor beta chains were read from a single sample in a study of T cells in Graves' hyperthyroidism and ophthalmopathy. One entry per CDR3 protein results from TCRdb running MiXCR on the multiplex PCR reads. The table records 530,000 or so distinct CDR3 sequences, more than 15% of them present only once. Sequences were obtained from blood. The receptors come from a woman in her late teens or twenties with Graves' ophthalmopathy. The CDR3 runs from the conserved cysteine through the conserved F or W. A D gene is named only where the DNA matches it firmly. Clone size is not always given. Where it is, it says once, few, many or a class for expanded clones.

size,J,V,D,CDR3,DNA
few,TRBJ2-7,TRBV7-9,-,CASSGGPPEQYF,TGTGCCAGCAGCGGGGGACCCCCCGAGCAGTACTTC
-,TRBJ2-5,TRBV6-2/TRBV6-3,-,CASSLVEGKTQYF,TGTGCCAGCAGTTTGGTCGAGGGAAAGACCCAGTACTTC
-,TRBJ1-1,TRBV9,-,CASSVVGVSDEAFF,TGTGCCAGCAGCGTAGTGGGGGTCTCGGACGAAGCTTTCTTT
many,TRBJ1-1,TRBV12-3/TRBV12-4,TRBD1,CASSLARGGQGMNTEAFF,TGTGCCAGCAGTTTAGCGAGGGGGGGACAGGGGATGAACACTGAAGCTTTCTTT
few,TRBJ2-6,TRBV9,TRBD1,CASSRDRVAGANVLTF,TGTGCCAGCAGCCGGGACAGGGTTGCTGGGGCCAACGTCCTGACTTTC
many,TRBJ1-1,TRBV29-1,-,CSVGRDRDTEAFF,TGCAGCGTCGGAAGGGACCGGGACACTGAAGCTTTCTTT
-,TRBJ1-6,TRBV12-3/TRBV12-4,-,CASSFRLTNSPLHF,TGTGCCAGCAGTTTTAGACTGACCAATTCACCCCTCCACTTT
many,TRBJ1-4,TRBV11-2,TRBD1,CASSPPGTGDEKLFF,TGTGCCAGCAGTCCCCCGGGGACAGGGGACGAAAAACTGTTTTTT
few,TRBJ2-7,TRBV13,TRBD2,CASSLGRPRDYSVYEQYF,TGTGCCAGCAGCTTAGGCCGGCCTAGGGACTACTCCGTCTACGAGCAGTACTTC
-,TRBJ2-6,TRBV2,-,CASSEALYRAGANVLTF,TGTGCCAGCAGTGAAGCTCTGTACAGGGCTGGGGCCAACGTCCTGACTTTC
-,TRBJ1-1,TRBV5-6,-,CASSRPDSRAFF,TGTGCCAGCAGCCGACCGGACAGCCGAGCTTTCTTT
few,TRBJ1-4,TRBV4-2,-,CASSQDSWGALEGKLFF,TGTGCCAGCAGCCAAGATTCATGGGGGGCGCTGGAGGGAAAACTGTTTTTT
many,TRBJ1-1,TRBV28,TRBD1,CASSQRDRGNTEAFF,TGTGCCAGCAGTCAAAGGGACAGGGGAAACACTGAAGCTTTCTTT
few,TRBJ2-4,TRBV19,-,CASRAENSENIQYF,TGTGCCAGTAGGGCGGAGAATTCTGAAAACATTCAGTACTTC
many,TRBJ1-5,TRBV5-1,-,CASSLEGINQPQHF,TGCGCCAGCAGCTTGGAGGGGATCAATCAGCCCCAGCATTTT
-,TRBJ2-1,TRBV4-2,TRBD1,CASSQTPDRVLPNEQFF,TGTGCCAGCAGCCAAACCCCGGACAGGGTCCTACCAAATGAGCAGTTCTTC
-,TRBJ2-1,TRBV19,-,CASKSTRAEGYNEQFF,TGTGCCAGTAAAAGTACGAGAGCGGAGGGCTACAATGAGCAGTTCTTC
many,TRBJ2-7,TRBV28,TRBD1,CASRSPPGQGGWKAYEQYF,TGTGCCAGCAGATCCCCACCGGGACAGGGTGGCTGGAAAGCCTACGAGCAGTACTTC
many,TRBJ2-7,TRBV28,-,CASSPPKRLYEQYF,TGTGCCAGCAGCCCTCCGAAGAGACTCTACGAGCAGTACTTC
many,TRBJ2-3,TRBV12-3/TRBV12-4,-,CASGGAVRTDTQYF,TGTGCCAGCGGGGGCGCGGTACGCACAGATACGCAGTATTTT
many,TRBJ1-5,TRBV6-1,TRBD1,CASNPQGSNQPQHF,TGTGCCAGCAACCCACAGGGGAGCAATCAGCCCCAGCATTTT
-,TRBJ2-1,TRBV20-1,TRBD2,CSAIRLADYNEQFF,TGCAGTGCTATCCGACTAGCGGATTACAATGAGCAGTTCTTC
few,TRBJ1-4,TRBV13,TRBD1,CASSHTGTGFATNEKLFF,TGTGCCAGCAGCCACACCGGGACAGGATTTGCAACTAATGAAAAACTGTTTTTT
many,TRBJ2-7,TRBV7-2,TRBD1,CASSLSGTDYEQYF,TGTGCCAGCAGCTTATCAGGGACAGACTACGAGCAGTACTTC
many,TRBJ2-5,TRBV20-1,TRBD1,CSARVKGGWRQETQYF,TGCAGTGCTAGAGTGAAAGGGGGCTGGAGGCAAGAGACCCAGTACTTC
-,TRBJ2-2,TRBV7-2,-,CASSSQGVGELFF,TGTGCCAGCAGCTCACAGGGCGTCGGGGAGCTGTTTTTT
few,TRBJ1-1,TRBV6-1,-,CASRTGAGQTEAFF,TGTGCCAGCAGAACCGGGGCCGGGCAGACTGAAGCTTTCTTT
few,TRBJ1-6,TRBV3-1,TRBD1,CASSPYRGLNSPLHF,TGTGCCAGCAGCCCTTACAGGGGACTTAATTCACCCCTCCACTTT
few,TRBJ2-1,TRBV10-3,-,CAISVGERSSYNEQFF,TGTGCCATCAGTGTAGGGGAGAGAAGCTCCTACAATGAGCAGTTCTTC
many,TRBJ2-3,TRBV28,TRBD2,CASSTGLAGGAWDTQYF,TGTGCCAGCAGTACGGGACTAGCGGGGGGTGCCTGGGATACGCAGTATTTT
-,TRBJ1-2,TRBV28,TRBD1,CASSSLQGALDYGYTF,TGTGCCAGCAGTTCTCTGCAGGGGGCGCTGGACTATGGCTACACCTTC
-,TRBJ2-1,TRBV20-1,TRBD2,CSARDETGLAGEVNEQFF,TGCAGTGCTAGAGACGAAACAGGACTAGCGGGAGAGGTAAATGAGCAGTTCTTC
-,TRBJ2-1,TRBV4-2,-,CASSRALRNNEQFF,TGTGCCAGCAGCCGGGCACTCCGGAACAATGAGCAGTTCTTC
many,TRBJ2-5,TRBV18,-,CASSPNQGETQYF,TGTGCCAGCTCACCCAACCAAGGCGAGACCCAGTACTTC
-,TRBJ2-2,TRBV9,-,CASSVLESNRELFF,TGTGCCAGCAGCGTCCTCGAAAGCAACCGGGAGCTGTTTTTT
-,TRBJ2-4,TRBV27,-,CASSSSDTIAKNIQYF,TGTGCCAGCAGTTCCTCGGACACCATAGCCAAAAACATTCAGTACTTC
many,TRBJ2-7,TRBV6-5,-,CASSYGTDIEQYF,TGTGCCAGCAGTTACGGGACGGACATCGAGCAGTACTTC
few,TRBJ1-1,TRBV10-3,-,CATGSRDIEAFF,TGTGCCACCGGGTCCAGGGACATTGAAGCTTTCTTT
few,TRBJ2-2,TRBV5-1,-,CASSRDLNTGELFF,TGCGCCAGCAGCCGGGACTTAAACACCGGGGAGCTGTTTTTT
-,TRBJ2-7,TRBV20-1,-,CSARTQGHEQYF,TGCAGTGCTAGGACTCAGGGCCACGAGCAGTACTTC
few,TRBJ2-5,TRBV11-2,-,CASSLAAVGETQYF,TGTGCCAGCAGCTTGGCCGCGGTTGGAGAGACCCAGTACTTC
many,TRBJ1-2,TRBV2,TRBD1,CASRDRGVYGYTF,TGTGCCAGCCGGGACAGGGGAGTTTATGGCTACACCTTC
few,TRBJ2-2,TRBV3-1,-,CASSQEVTATGELFF,TGTGCCAGCAGCCAAGAAGTCACCGCCACCGGGGAGCTGTTTTTT
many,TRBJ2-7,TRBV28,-,CASSFLGYYEQYF,TGTGCCAGCAGTTTTTTAGGGTACTACGAGCAGTACTTC
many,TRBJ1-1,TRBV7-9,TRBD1,CASSLGGGQGLSNTEAFF,TGTGCCAGCAGCTTAGGTGGGGGACAGGGACTCTCGAACACTGAAGCTTTCTTT